This TCR beta chain was sequenced for a study of T cell repertoires in aging, cancer and after chemotherapy. Per germline, CDR1 SGHKS and CDR2 YYEKEE (reference sequence). The CDR3 length is 16 residues. Trimming took 3 bases from V and 2 from J; bases not matched to a gene: 7. Peripheral blood genomic DNA, not sorted cells or RNA, was the template. A mixed TRB-A/B primer pool amplified rearranged TRB by multiplex touch-down PCR. TCRdb re-called the multiplex PCR reads through MiXCR, storing one row per CDR3 protein. Of 10,000 to 12,000 distinct CDR3 sequences listed, 25% to 35% are singletons. The V gene is TRBV5-5, the J gene TRBJ2-3; TRBD1 aligns across 9 bases. The receptor was derived from a human donor in good health. The source material was blood. CDR3 DNA: TGTGCCAGCAGCTCACAGGGGGCGCGGGACACAGATACGCAGTATTTT. Its protein is CASSSQGARDTDTQYF.